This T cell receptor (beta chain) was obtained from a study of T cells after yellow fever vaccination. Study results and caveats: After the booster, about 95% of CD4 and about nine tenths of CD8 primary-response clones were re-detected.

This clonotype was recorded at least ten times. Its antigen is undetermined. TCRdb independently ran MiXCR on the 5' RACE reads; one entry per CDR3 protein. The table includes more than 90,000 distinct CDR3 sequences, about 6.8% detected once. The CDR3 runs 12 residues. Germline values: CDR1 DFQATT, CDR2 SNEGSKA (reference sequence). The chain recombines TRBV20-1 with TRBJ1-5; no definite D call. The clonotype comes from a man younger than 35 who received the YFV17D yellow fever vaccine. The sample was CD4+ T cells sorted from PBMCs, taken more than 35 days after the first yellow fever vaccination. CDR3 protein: CSAKVGDQPQHF. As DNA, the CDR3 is TGCAGCGCGAAGGTCGGGGATCAGCCCCAGCATTTT.